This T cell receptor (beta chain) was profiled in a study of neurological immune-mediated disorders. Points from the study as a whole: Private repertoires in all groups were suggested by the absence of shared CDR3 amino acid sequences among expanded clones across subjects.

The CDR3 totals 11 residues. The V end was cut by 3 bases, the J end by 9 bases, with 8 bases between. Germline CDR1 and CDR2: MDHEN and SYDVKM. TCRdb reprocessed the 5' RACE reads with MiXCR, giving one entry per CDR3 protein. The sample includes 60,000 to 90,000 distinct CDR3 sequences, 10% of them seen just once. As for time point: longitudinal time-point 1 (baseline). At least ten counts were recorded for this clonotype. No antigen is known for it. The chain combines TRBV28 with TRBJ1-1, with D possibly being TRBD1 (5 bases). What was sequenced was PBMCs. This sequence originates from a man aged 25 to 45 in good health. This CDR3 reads CASSLGPQAFF. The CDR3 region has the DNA TGTGCCAGCAGTTTGGGACCGCAAGCTTTCTTT.